Shown below are 30 T cell receptor beta chains from a single sample sequenced in a study of blood T cell repertoires in COVID-19. This table comes from immunoSEQ multiplex PCR, and its TCRdb copy is limited to in-frame clones, with some not included. Of 100,000 to 150,000 clones in the sample, around 81% were seen once. The specimen sequenced was peripheral blood. Receptors originate from a woman between 45 and 60 years old with acute or convalescent COVID-19.

The chain uses TRBV6-5 and TRBJ1-2; TRBD1 is a possible D gene (5 bases). The CDR3 runs to 14 residues. The V gene lost 6 bases and the J gene lost 0 bases, with 11 bases spanning the gap. Per the germline V gene, CDR1 is MNHEY and CDR2 is SVGAGI. The CDR3: CASRLTATNYGYTF. CDR3 DNA: TGTGCCAGCAGGCTGACAGCGACTAACTATGGCTACACCTTC.

The genes are TRBV10-3 and TRBJ1-5, with 10 bases matching TRBD1. CDR3 length: 13 residues. Germline loops: CDR1 ENHRY, CDR2 SYGVKD. V gave up 8 bases and J gave up 7 bases; unmatched junction bases: 5. The CDR3 sequence: CAISGTGDQPQHF. The CDR3 nucleotides read TGTGCCATCTCTGGGACAGGGGACCAGCCCCAGCATTTT.

The count of this clone is one. The CDR3 loop reads CSVGLAGVNTQYF. The CDR3 nucleotides are TGCAGCGTGGGACTAGCGGGAGTAAATACGCAGTATTTT. The J gene is TRBJ2-3, the V gene TRBV29-1; 14 bases match TRBD2. Germline CDR1 and CDR2: SQVTM and ANQGSEA. This CDR3 spans 13 amino acids. Trimming cost V 6 bases and J 7 bases; bases outside gene matches: 3.

The chain has TRBV20-1 and TRBJ2-7, with 7 positions matching TRBD1. J was trimmed by 6 bases and V by 5 bases; bases with no gene match: 4. This CDR3 region has 11 residues. CDR1 and CDR2 (germline): DFQATT, SNEGSKA (reference sequence). CDR3 in amino acids: CSALDRIEQYF. DNA of the CDR3: TGCAGTGCTTTGGACAGGATCGAGCAGTACTTC.

The CDR3 region has the DNA TGCGCCAGCAGACAGGACAGCAATCAGCCCCAGCATTTT. Residues: CASRQDSNQPQHF. The chain has TRBV5-1 and TRBJ1-5, with a possible D match to TRBD1 (5 bases). Trimming shortened V by 5 bases and J by 1 base, and 7 bases separated the two germline ends. Germline V CDR1 and CDR2: SGHRS, YFSETQ. CDR3 length: 13 amino acids.

The V call is TRBV25-1, the J call TRBJ2-1, with TRBD2 matching 8 bases. The CDR3 is 14 residues long. The germline gives CDR1 MGHDK, CDR2 SYGVNS. V lost 5 bases to trimming and J lost 7 bases; unmatched junction nucleotides: 7. The chain's CDR3 is CASSQSGGGNEQFF. The CDR3 DNA follows: TGTGCCAGCAGTCAGAGCGGGGGTGGTAATGAGCAGTTCTTC.

The rearrangement joins TRBV7-2 to TRBJ2-7, with D possibly being TRBD1 (5 bases). CDR3 length: 11 residues. CDR1 is SGHTA, CDR2 FQGNSA, per germline. The V end lost 9 bases, the J end lost 9 bases, and 15 bases lay between the germline ends. In nucleotides, the CDR3 is TGTGCCAGAAGTGAAGGGGCACGGCAGTACTTC. Its translation: CARSEGARQYF.

CDR3 in amino acids: CASFSGRGNTGELFF. The CDR3 DNA follows: TGTGCCAGCTTCAGCGGGAGGGGAAACACCGGGGAGCTGTTTTTT. V and J are TRBV28 and TRBJ2-2; 10 bases are shared with TRBD2. This CDR3 comprises 15 residues. Germline assignment: CDR1 MDHEN and CDR2 SYDVKM. V was pared by 8 bases and J by 2 bases, with 5 bases of the junction left unmatched.

The table lists this clone with many counts. The chain couples TRBV19 to TRBJ2-1, with 7 bases aligning to TRBD2. The CDR3 consists of 15 residues. J was trimmed by 2 bases and V by 3 bases; bases with no gene match: 4. The germline V gene encodes CDR1 LNHDA and CDR2 SQIVND (reference sequence). Here the CDR3 DNA reads TGTGCCAGTAGTATGAGCGGGGAAGCCTACAATGAGCAGTTCTTC. This translates into CASSMSGEAYNEQFF.

The chain carries TRBV7-6 and TRBJ1-2; 8 bases line up with TRBD1. Germline lookup yields CDR1 SGHVS and CDR2 FNYEAQ. This CDR3 contains 15 residues. The V segment lost 5 bases and the J segment 4 bases; nucleotides outside the gene matches: 9. CDR3 DNA: TGTGCCAGCAGCCCCCGGGGACAGGCTCTCTATGGCTACACCTTC. This sequence encodes CASSPRGQALYGYTF. The full variable domain, with the rest looked up from reference TRBV7-6 and TRBJ1-2, is GAGVSQSPRYKVTKRGQDVALRCDPISGHVSLYWYRQALGQGPEFLTYFNYEAQQDKSGLPNDRFSAERPEGSISTLTIQRTEQRDSAMYRCASSPRGQALYGYTFGSGTRLTVV.

The rearrangement uses TRBV6-5 and TRBJ2-1; D unresolved. The CDR3 is 14 residues long. The germline CDR1 and CDR2 sequences are MNHEY and SVGAGI. V was clipped by 4 bases and J by 3 bases, with 10 bases between them. This CDR3 is CASSFNGVYNEQFF. CDR3 in DNA: TGTGCCAGCAGTTTCAACGGTGTCTACAATGAGCAGTTCTTC.

This clone occurred a few times. The genes are TRBV2 and TRBJ1-5; the D gene is possibly TRBD1 (5 bases). Germline CDR1 SNHLY, CDR2 FYNNEI. The CDR3 length is 14 residues. V lost 4 bases to trimming and J lost 4 bases, with 11 bases between them. The CDR3: CASSAETANQPQHF. The CDR3 DNA sequence: TGTGCCAGCAGTGCGGAGACAGCGAATCAGCCCCAGCATTTT.

The chain joins TRBV2 to TRBJ1-2; 7 bases map to TRBD1. CDR3 length: 11 amino acids. The junction had 2 bases not matched to a gene; V was cut back by 6 bases and J by 7 bases. Germline V gene lookup returns CDR1 SNHLY and CDR2 FYNNEI. DNA for the CDR3: TGTGCCAGCAGAGACAGGGCTGGCTACACCTTC. Translated, it gives CASRDRAGYTF. Drawing the rest from reference TRBV2 and TRBJ1-2, the complete variable domain is EPEVTQTPSHQVTQMGQEVILRCVPISNHLYFYWYRQILGQKVEFLVSFYNNEISEKSEIFDDQFSVERPDGSNFTLKIRSTKLEDSAMYFCASRDRAGYTFGSGTRLTVV.

This CDR3 is CASSQGQFNQPQHF. The CDR3 DNA reads as TGTGCCAGCAGCCAAGGACAGTTCAATCAGCCCCAGCATTTT. J is TRBJ1-5 and V is TRBV9, with D tentatively TRBD1 (6 bases). The germline gives CDR1 SGDLS, CDR2 YYNGEE. Trimming left V 4 bases short and J 3 bases short, with 11 bases between. The CDR3 runs 14 residues.

This clone was observed once. This sequence joins TRBV28 and TRBJ1-1, with D unresolved. Germline V gene data show CDR1 as MDHEN and CDR2 as SYDVKM. This CDR3 region has 13 residues. The germline V and J ends were trimmed by 5 bases and 8 bases, with 15 bases remaining between them. In DNA form, the CDR3 reads TGTGCCAGCAGTCGACTCGGTAGGATGGAAGCTTTCTTT. Protein: CASSRLGRMEAFF.

The chain links TRBV7-2 to TRBJ2-3, with a possible D match to TRBD1 (6 bases). The germline gives CDR1 SGHTA, CDR2 FQGNSA. V was cut by 5 bases and J by 2 bases, with 17 bases left in between. This CDR3 has 16 residues. CDR3 protein: CASSKTGLGFTDTQYF. DNA of the CDR3: TGTGCCAGCAGCAAAACAGGGCTCGGTTTCACAGATACGCAGTATTTT.

The chain recombines TRBV7-8 with TRBJ2-1, with D possibly matching TRBD1 (6 bases). V lost 5 bases and J lost 4, with 15 bases in between. This CDR3 is built from 15 residues. Germline CDR1 is SGHVS and CDR2 is FQNEAQ. The CDR3 is CASSRRDILYNEQFF. CDR3 in DNA: TGTGCCAGCAGCCGAAGGGACATCTTATACAATGAGCAGTTCTTC.

This rearrangement joins TRBV18 to TRBJ2-7; 9 bases fit TRBD1. Looked up from germline, CDR1 is KGHSH and CDR2 is LQKENI. The J segment lost 5 bases and the V segment lost 3 bases, leaving 14 bases of the junction unmatched. CDR3 length: 17 amino acids. CDR3 amino acids: CASSPRGQGPGSDEQYF. In DNA form, the CDR3 reads TGTGCCAGCTCACCTCGGGGACAGGGCCCGGGATCGGACGAGCAGTACTTC. Based on the CDR3 plus reference TRBV18 and TRBJ2-7, the full variable domain is NAGVMQNPRHLVRRRGQEARLRCSPMKGHSHVYWYRQLPEEGLKFMVYLQKENIIDESGMPKERFSAEFPKEGPSILRIQQVVRGDSAAYFCASSPRGQGPGSDEQYFGPGTRLTVT.

The chain is built from TRBV28 and TRBJ2-3; 9 positions agree with TRBD2. The CDR3 runs 15 residues. CDR1 is MDHEN and CDR2 is SYDVKM in the germline V gene. The J segment lost 2 bases and the V segment lost 4 bases, leaving 4 bases of the junction unmatched. CDR3 DNA: TGTGCCAGCAGTTCCCTAGCGGGATCCACAGATACGCAGTATTTT. Translating it yields CASSSLAGSTDTQYF. Full variable domain (remainder filled in from reference TRBV28 and TRBJ2-3): DVKVTQSSRYLVKRTGEKVFLECVQDMDHENMFWYRQDPGLGLRLIYFSYDVKMKEKGDIPEGYSVSREKKERFSLILESASTNQTSMYLCASSSLAGSTDTQYFGPGTRLTVL.

The chain employs TRBV6-6 and TRBJ1-5; weak D call: TRBD1 (5 bases). There are 13 residues in the CDR3. CDR1 and CDR2 from the germline V gene are MNHNY and SVGAGI (reference sequence). Trimming shortened V by 6 bases and J by 4 bases, and 10 bases separated the two germline ends. This CDR3 is CASRDRTNQPQHF. The CDR3 DNA follows: TGTGCCAGCAGAGACAGAACGAATCAGCCCCAGCATTTT.

The V gene is TRBV2, the J gene TRBJ2-3, with TRBD1 matching over 8 bases. Germline V lookup: CDR1 SNHLY, CDR2 FYNNEI. Trimming took 7 bases from V and 3 from J; bases not matched to a gene: 9. The CDR3 consists of 15 residues. In nucleotides, the CDR3 is TGTGCCAGCATTCACCAGGGGGCAAGAACAGATACGCAGTATTTT. It is translated as CASIHQGARTDTQYF.

The chain recombines TRBV30 with TRBJ1-5; D is perhaps TRBD1 (5 bases). The CDR3 sequence is 15 residues long. Germline CDR1 GTSNPN, CDR2 SVGIG (reference sequence). Trimming cost V 2 bases and J 0 bases, with 11 bases left between them. Written as DNA, the CDR3 is TGTGCCTGGAGTCTGGGGGGGGTTAGCAATCAGCCCCAGCATTTT. Its translation: CAWSLGGVSNQPQHF.

V gene TRBV5-1 combines with J gene TRBJ2-3, with 10 bases identical to TRBD2. This CDR3 has 15 amino acids. V lost 4 bases to trimming and J lost 4 bases; unmatched junction nucleotides: 6. The germline V gene encodes CDR1 SGHRS and CDR2 YFSETQ. The CDR3 nucleotides are TGCGCCAGCAGCCCTAGCGGGAGTGGGGCAGATACGCAGTATTTT. Its translation is CASSPSGSGADTQYF.

The genes are TRBV19 and TRBJ2-1, with no clear D. CDR1 and CDR2 from the germline V gene are LNHDA and SQIVND (reference sequence). There are 15 residues in the CDR3. V lost 4 bases, J lost 9 bases, and 19 bases lay in between. The CDR3 is CASSTTGPWLFEQFF. The CDR3 DNA is TGTGCCAGTAGTACCACGGGTCCTTGGTTGTTTGAGCAGTTCTTC.

This clone turned up a few times. Other DNA sequences in this specimen translate into the identical CDR3. CDR3 amino acids: CASSEGQGASEKLFF. The DNA for the CDR3 is TGTGCCAGTAGCGAAGGACAGGGGGCATCTGAAAAACTGTTTTTT. This chain links TRBV19 with TRBJ1-4; TRBD1 aligns across 11 bases. The germline gives CDR1 LNHDA, CDR2 SQIVND (reference sequence). V trimming: 6 bases; J trimming: 7 bases; junction bases outside the gene matches: 7. There are 15 residues in the CDR3.

The rearrangement links TRBV12-3 or TRBV12-4 to TRBJ1-2; D ambiguous. V shed 3 bases and J shed 6 bases, with 11 bases lying between them. The CDR3 length is 13 residues. The CDR3 region has the DNA TGTGCCAGCAGTTTCGTACTTGGTAATGGCTACACCTTC. As protein: CASSFVLGNGYTF.

The V and J genes are TRBV9 and TRBJ1-1, with 9 bases aligning to TRBD1. The V gene's germline CDR1 is SGDLS and CDR2 YYNGEE. Unmatched junction bases numbered 2, after V lost 2 bases and J lost 3 bases. This CDR3 has 14 residues. CDR3: CASSVRDRDTEAFF. The CDR3 DNA sequence: TGTGCCAGCAGCGTCCGGGACAGGGACACTGAAGCTTTCTTT.

This clone was observed a single time. The chain couples TRBV4-2 to TRBJ1-1; TRBD1 might be the D (6 bases). The CDR3 length is 14 residues. Trimming cost V 4 bases and J 3 bases, with 12 bases left between them. Germline V lookup: CDR1 LGHNA, CDR2 YNFKEQ. This chain's CDR3 is CASSPGQPYTEAFF. CDR3 nucleotide sequence: TGTGCCAGCAGCCCCGGACAGCCCTACACTGAAGCTTTCTTT.

This clone appeared once. The rearrangement joins TRBV29-1 to TRBJ2-1; TRBD2 matches 8 bases. With 4 bases clipped from V and 4 bases from J, the junction kept 9 bases outside the gene matches. CDR1 SQVTM and CDR2 ANQGSEA come from the germline V gene. The CDR3 is 15 amino acids. In DNA form, the CDR3 reads TGCAGCGTTGCACAGAGCGGGGGCGTTTACAATGAGCAGTTCTTC. This sequence encodes CSVAQSGGVYNEQFF.

The CDR3 here is CASYLNTGELFF. Here the CDR3 DNA reads TGTGCCAGCTATTTGAACACCGGGGAGCTGTTTTTT. This chain joins TRBV12-3 or TRBV12-4 and TRBJ2-2, with D unclear. The ends were cut back, 8 bases at V and 1 base at J, with 5 bases in the middle. The CDR3 length is 12 residues.